The present TCR beta chain was sequenced within a study of CD8 T cells in Susac syndrome. Overall study: Active disease was present in about 6 of the sequenced Susac syndrome patients, whereas eight or nine of them were in remission. Broader study findings: Within Susac syndrome CD4+ T cell repertoires, clonal expansion was not evident.

V lost 3 bases, J lost 3 bases, and 8 bases lay in between. Germline lookup yields CDR1 SEHNR and CDR2 FQNEAQ (reference sequence). The CDR3 is made up of 14 amino acids. When the RNA was reverse transcribed, random hexamers were used with an input of roughly 0.45 to 1 ug. TCRdb processed the immunoSEQ multiplex PCR reads anew with MiXCR; each CDR3 protein has one entry. This sample has over 150,000 distinct CDR3 sequences, with roughly 95% found just once. From blood CD8+ and CD4+ T cells, TCR beta sequences were generated. This clonotype was detected only once. The antigen is undetermined. This TCR came from a human donor with Susac syndrome. The chain is built from TRBV7-9 and TRBJ2-2; D remains unclear. Sequencing used CD4+ T cells from PBMCs. CDR3 residues: CASSFGGDTGELFF. The CDR3, as DNA: TGTGCCAGCAGCTTTGGTGGAGACACCGGGGAGCTGTTTTTT. Filled out from reference TRBV7-9 and TRBJ2-2, the complete variable domain reads DTGVSQNPRHKITKRGQNVTFRCDPISEHNRLYWYRQTLGQGPEFLTYFQNEAQLEKSRLLSDRFSAERPKGSFSTLEIQRTEQGDSAMYLCASSFGGDTGELFFGEGSRLTVL.